This T cell receptor (beta chain) was sequenced during a study of shared clonotypes between healthy human individuals (TCRdb year 2020). At the level of the whole study: The cohort included a few men and a couple of women between 18 and 49 years of age. For each donor, CD4 naive and CD4 memory were each run on three plates, CD8 naive on two plates, and CD8 memory on one plate. To estimate repertoire size and how much clonotype sharing occurs between individuals, the study deeply sequenced the blood TCR repertoires of five healthy adults. To increase sequencing depth and limit assay-specific biases, different laboratories used diverse techniques to prepare libraries and sequence TCR repertoires. Between about 0.9 and 10 billion PBMCs per donor were obtained by leukapheresis. Results and caveats for the whole study, not just this receptor: Compared with non-shared clonotypes, clonotypes shared by all four sorted-subset donors had higher generation probabilities. Incomplete sequencing was indicated by rarefaction of sorted-subset datasets, despite the large sequencing depth. Pairwise subsampling led to the expectation that sequencing depth would affect the degree of clonotype sharing among donors. Sharing across a few donors was observed for about 5% of naive CD4, 3.5% of naive CD8, 2.3% of memory CD4, and about 0.39% of memory CD8 clonotypes. Sampling was limited to blood, and TCR repertoires in tissue likely differ from TCR repertoires in blood. Estimated clonotype richness was generally larger for naive than for memory subsets. The genetic and exposure-history diversity represented was limited by the small number of donors.

There are a few counts of this clone. What this receptor recognizes is not known. No base quality values were provided; no much bigger clone lies one nucleotide off. TCR CDR3 regions were amplified from genomic DNA by multiplex PCR using the deep immunoSEQ assay. Extracted genomic DNA from each cell subset was distributed evenly across all wells of several immunoSEQ 96-well plates, and each plate was treated as a replicate. For sorted subsets, each replicate PCR was loaded with 200 ng genomic DNA, equivalent to 25,000 to 35,000 T cell genomes. The purified libraries were quantified using a Qubit 3.0 fluorometer, sized with a Bioanalyzer 2100, and then quantified again using the KAPA Library Quantification kit. A separate single-read 150-cycle Illumina NextSeq 550 flow cell was used to sequence each immunoSEQ 96-well plate. Under the source paper's analysis protocol: The immunoSEQ output contained only junctional sequences without quality scores, so filtering could not match that applied to full-length reads. To assign V/J genes and CDR3, sequences were annotated using PyIR, a Python wrapper for IgBLAST v1.9, with IMGT germline references. Reads were removed for weak V/J assignments (E-value above 1e-6), missing CDR3, stop codons, out-of-frame junctions, or ambiguous translated residues. V3J clonotypes were defined as sequences sharing an identical inferred V gene, J gene, and CDR3 amino acid sequence. The percentage overlap between two repertoires was calculated by dividing the number of shared unique clonotypes by the size of the smaller repertoire. Three approaches were used to assess repertoire richness: RTK rarefaction, the Chao1 estimator, and Recon v2.1 estimates of unobserved clonotypes. For all TCRbeta clonotypes obtained by the gDNA method from a handful of donors, generation probabilities were computed with OLGA. TCRdb holds this immuneACCESS table with in-frame rearrangements only. Some clones are missing; in checked studies, unresolved V genes explain under half, and the rest has no known cause. V, J and clone size derive from that table, while D and trimming were established from the DNA sequence. The table for this sample lists roughly 760,000 clones; less than 85% of them were counted only once. The ten largest account for more than 1.5% of the sample.

V loses 2 bases of germline sequence and J loses 3 bases, and the interval between the two ends is 14 bases. Reading from cysteine to phenylalanine, the CDR3 counts 16 amino acids. Only CDR3 DNA is held: 48 bases, read in frame from base 1. Per the germline V gene, MGHDK is the CDR1 and SYGVNS is the CDR2. Donors were healthy HIV-negative adults with no recently reported acute infections or vaccinations. Only Caucasian adults living in Nashville, Tennessee, USA were represented among the donors. CD4+ T cells were enriched through magnetic negative selection, after which naive cells were positively selected on CD45RA and the remaining negative fraction served as the memory subset. Blood was obtained by leukapheresis, after which PBMCs were separated by Ficoll-Histopaque density gradient centrifugation and cryopreserved in liquid nitrogen vapor phase. Analytical flow cytometry was used to check the purity and quantity of every magnetically sorted T cell population. Genomic DNA was isolated from each sorted fraction and quantified by UV absorbance on a Nanodrop 2000c.

The sequencing sample was made of memory CD4+ T cells sorted from blood. The sample's cell subset or site label is to be understood as: CD45RA-negative fraction. The chain links TRBV25-1 with TRBJ2-4; TRBD2 is a weak D gene call, 7 bases matching. This receptor was identified in a woman under 40 in good health. CDR3 sequence: CASSEAKGGDKNIQYF. The DNA sequence is TGTGCCAGCAGTGAAGCAAAGGGGGGGGACAAAAACATTCAGTACTTC.